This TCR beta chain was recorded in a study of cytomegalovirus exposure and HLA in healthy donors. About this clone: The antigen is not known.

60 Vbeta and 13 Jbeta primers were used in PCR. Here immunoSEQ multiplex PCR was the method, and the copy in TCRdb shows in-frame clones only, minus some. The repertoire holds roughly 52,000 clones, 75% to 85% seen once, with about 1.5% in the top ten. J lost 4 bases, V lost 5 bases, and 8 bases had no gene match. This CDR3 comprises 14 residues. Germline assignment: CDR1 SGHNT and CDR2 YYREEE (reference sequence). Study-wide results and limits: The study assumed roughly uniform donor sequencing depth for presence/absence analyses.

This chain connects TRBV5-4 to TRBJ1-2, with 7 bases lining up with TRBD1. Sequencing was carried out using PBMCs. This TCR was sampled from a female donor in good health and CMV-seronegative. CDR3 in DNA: TGTGCCAGCAGGGTTCGACAGGGCTCCTATGGCTACACCTTC. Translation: CASRVRQGSYGYTF.